This T cell receptor (beta chain) was sequenced in a study of cytomegalovirus exposure and HLA in healthy donors. The study ran its PCR with 60 Vbeta and 13 Jbeta primers. Profiling relied on immunoSEQ multiplex PCR, and the TCRdb table lists in-frame clones only, not all of them. The sample has about 210,000 clones; around 88% are singletons. Findings and caveats of the study: In a later analysis, HLA-associated TCR beta chains were more clonally expanded than equally common others. Using a false discovery rate of 0.05, a later analysis showed that 16,951 TCR beta sequences were associated with HLA alleles.

CDR3 length: 15 amino acids. The germline gives CDR1 SNHLY, CDR2 FYNNEI. The V end lost 5 bases, the J end lost 1 base, and 14 bases lay between the germline ends. Comment on this clone: What it binds is unknown.

V usage is TRBV2 and J usage is TRBJ2-5; D might be TRBD1 (6 bases). Sequencing input: PBMCs. The receptor's source is a woman aged 25 to 45 in good health and CMV-seronegative. CDR3 protein: CASSPQGKGQETQYF. The CDR3 nucleotides read TGTGCCAGCAGTCCTCAGGGGAAGGGCCAAGAGACCCAGTACTTC.